This T cell receptor beta chain emerged from a study of breast tumors, draining lymph nodes, adjacent tissues. One entry per CDR3 protein results from TCRdb running MiXCR on the multiplex PCR reads. The top ten clones hold roughly 2.2% of a sample with fewer than 150,000 distinct CDR3 sequences, 21% of them seen once. Overall study results and limits: The lymph node origin of tumor T cells was framed as consistent with a hypothesis, not demonstrated.

The lymph nodes were axillary draining lymph nodes from breast cancer patients. About this clonotype: The antigen is unknown.

Sequenced input: axillary lymph node tissue. The origin of this receptor is a female donor with breast cancer. Some clones in this sample may be carry-over from other donors' samples.

The CDR3 DNA reads TGTGCCAGCAGCTCAGTCAGCGACCTCTATGGCTACACCTTC. Amino acids: CASSSVSDLYGYTF. The chain has TRBV5-8 and TRBJ1-2; D gene ambiguous. Between the trimmed V and J ends, which lost 3 bases and 4 bases, there was a span of 13 bases. Germline-derived CDR1 and CDR2 are SGHTS and YDEGEE. This CDR3 region has 14 residues.